This TCR beta chain was identified during a study of cytomegalovirus exposure and HLA in healthy donors. Study-level points and caveats: The study flagged around 160 TCR beta chains as cytomegalovirus-associated.

In the case of this clone: Its antigen is as yet unknown.

V shed 5 bases and J 1 base; nucleotides not matched to a gene: 3. The length of the CDR3 is 16 residues. CDR1 and CDR2 (germline): KGHSH, LQKENI. PCR amplification relied on 60 Vbeta primers (plus 13 Jbeta primers). Study processing details: Unique TCR beta chains totaled 80 million to 100 million in a later count, with around 10 million of them shared. TCRdb's table, derived via immunoSEQ multiplex PCR, lists solely in-frame clones and lacks some. From that table come the V and J calls and clone size; the DNA was used to work out D and trimming. Found here are about 170,000 clones, 70% to 90% of them singletons; the top ten hold roughly 2.2%.

The chain employs TRBV18 and TRBJ2-1; TRBD2 matches 12 bases. This TCR was sampled from a man aged 18 to 30 in good health and CMV-seropositive. The material sequenced was PBMCs. CDR3 nucleotides: TGTGCCAGCTCAACCGGGACTAGCGGGTCCTACAATGAGCAGTTCTTC. The encoded protein is CASSTGTSGSYNEQFF.